The rows below give T cell receptor beta chains drawn from one sample of a study of blood T cells in healthy people across ages. TCRdb itself ran the 5' RACE reads through MiXCR, one entry per CDR3 protein. In the table there are hundreds of thousands of distinct CDR3 sequences, under 45% of which are singletons. Sequenced input: blood. The receptors stem from a man in his fifties or sixties in good health. Both conserved end residues are part of each CDR3. Each record gives: J gene, clone size, V gene, D gene, CDR3 DNA, CDR3 protein. D genes are given only for firm matches. Expanded clones get a size class; other rows say once, few or many, or leave the size out.

>TRBJ2-3|few|TRBV12-3/TRBV12-4|.
TGTGCCAGCAGTCCGCCTCTGGGCGGCAGCACAGATACGCAGTATTTT
CASSPPLGGSTDTQYF
>TRBJ2-3|.|TRBV3-1|.
TGTGCCAGCAGCCAAACCGGACGGCGGGAAGATACGCAGTATTTT
CASSQTGRREDTQYF
>TRBJ2-3|.|TRBV20-1|TRBD2
TGCAGTGCTAGTGGCCGGACTAGCGGGGGAAGCACAGATACGCAGTATTTT
CSASGRTSGGSTDTQYF
>TRBJ2-2|few|TRBV10-3|TRBD2
TGTGCCATCAGTGAGGGACTAGCGGCGGGAAGGGAGCTGTTTTTT
CAISEGLAAGRELFF
>TRBJ2-1|.|TRBV4-1|.
TGCGCCAGCAGCCAGGCCATAATAACCTACAATGAGCAGTTCTTC
CASSQAIITYNEQFF
>TRBJ2-7|few|TRBV7-2|.
TGTGCCAGCAGCTTTCAGGTTGGGAACCACGAGCAGTACTTC
CASSFQVGNHEQYF
>TRBJ2-7|few|TRBV28|TRBD2
TGTGCCAGCAGTTTATCCAGCGGGGGCCCCCGGGACTACGAGCAGTACTTC
CASSLSSGGPRDYEQYF
>TRBJ2-1|.|TRBV6-5|TRBD2
TGTGCCAGCAGTTTTCGGGCTAGCGGTTTCAATGAGCAGTTCTTC
CASSFRASGFNEQFF
>TRBJ2-4|few|TRBV20-1|TRBD1
TGCAGTGCTCCCTTACAGGGGGCTAAAAACATTCAGTACTTC
CSAPLQGAKNIQYF
>TRBJ1-1|.|TRBV7-2|.
TGTGCCAGCAGCTCGGACCCAGGGTTCACTGAAGCTTTCTTT
CASSSDPGFTEAFF
>TRBJ2-5|.|TRBV11-3|TRBD1
TGTGCCAGCAGCGCAGGACAGGAGACGGAGACCCAGTACTTC
CASSAGQETETQYF
>TRBJ2-1|.|TRBV28|.
TGTGCCAGCAGTTTAGGCGGGGTAAGGTACAATGAGCAGTTCTTC
CASSLGGVRYNEQFF
>TRBJ2-7|few|TRBV3-1|TRBD1
TGTGCCAGCAGCCAAGTCCGACAGGGGGTCTCCGAGCAGTACTTC
CASSQVRQGVSEQYF
>TRBJ1-6|few|TRBV12-3/TRBV12-4|TRBD1
TGTGCCAGCAGCACAGGGGTAGAATCACCCCTCCACTTT
CASSTGVESPLHF
>TRBJ2-1|few|TRBV12-3/TRBV12-4|.
TGTGCCAGCAGTGAACCGGGAAAAAAACTGGGGAGCTCCTACAATGAGCAGTTCTTC
CASSEPGKKLGSSYNEQFF
>TRBJ1-4|.|TRBV7-2|.
TGTGCCAGCAGCACAATGATGGGGCCTAATGAAAAACTGTTTTTT
CASSTMMGPNEKLFF
>TRBJ2-7|.|TRBV4-1|.
TGCGCCAGCAGCCCTGAGAGGAAAGCCTACGAGCAGTACTTC
CASSPERKAYEQYF
>TRBJ2-5|few|TRBV20-1|.
TGCAGTGCTAGAGGTGGGGGGCGGGAGACCCAGTACTTC
CSARGGGRETQYF
>TRBJ1-5|.|TRBV6-1|.
TGTGCCAGCAGTGAAGTGTACGGTCCCAATCAGCCCCAGCATTTT
CASSEVYGPNQPQHF
>TRBJ1-1|.|TRBV6-2/TRBV6-3|TRBD1
TGTGCCAGCAAAACAACTACCGGGACAGGGGGCACTGAAGCTTTCTTT
CASKTTTGTGGTEAFF
>TRBJ2-5|.|TRBV12-3/TRBV12-4|TRBD2
TGTGCCAGCAGGACTAGCGGGGCGGCAGGGACCCAGTACTTC
CASRTSGAAGTQYF
>TRBJ1-6|few|TRBV20-1|TRBD1
TGCAGTGCTATACCAGGGGGCTCCTATAATTCACCCCTCCACTTT
CSAIPGGSYNSPLHF
>TRBJ1-5|once|TRBV12-3/TRBV12-4|TRBD1
TGTGCCAGCAGTTACCGGGACAGGGGCAAATATAGCAATCAGCCCCAGCATTTT
CASSYRDRGKYSNQPQHF
>TRBJ2-3|.|TRBV14|.
TGTGCCAGCAGCCACAAAGGAGGGATTGGGACAGATACGCAGTATTTT
CASSHKGGIGTDTQYF
>TRBJ1-6|.|TRBV5-1|.
TGCGCCAGCAGCTTGGGACAGGTGGGGCTGTCACCCCTCCACTTT
CASSLGQVGLSPLHF
>TRBJ1-5|.|TRBV20-1|TRBD1
TGCAGTGCTCTGACAGGGGACGGCCAGCCCCAGCATTTT
CSALTGDGQPQHF
>TRBJ2-4|.|TRBV7-2|TRBD1
TGTGCCAGCAGGGCACAGGGGTTTGACATTCAGTACTTC
CASRAQGFDIQYF
>TRBJ2-4|few|TRBV29-1|TRBD2
TGCAGCGTTGAAGTCGGACTAGCTAAAAACATTCAGTACTTC
CSVEVGLAKNIQYF
>TRBJ2-7|.|TRBV3-1|.
TGTGCCAGCAGCCAAGATTGGGGGCGGTACGAGCAGTACTTC
CASSQDWGRYEQYF
>TRBJ2-6|.|TRBV11-2|TRBD1
TGTGCCAGCAGCTTAGATGCGGACAGGAATCACTTGGGGGCCAACGTCCTGACTTTC
CASSLDADRNHLGANVLTF
>TRBJ1-2|.|TRBV20-1|.
TGTAGTGCTAGCGACAGCTCTAACTATGGCTACACCTTC
CSASDSSNYGYTF
>TRBJ2-1|few|TRBV7-2|.
TGTGCCAGCAGCTTAGTACTGTATGAGCAGTTCTTC
CASSLVLYEQFF
>TRBJ2-1|.|TRBV14|.
TGTGCCAGCAGCCGCCTGGGGGCAAGTCGTTACGATGAGCAGTTCTTC
CASSRLGASRYDEQFF
>TRBJ1-6|.|TRBV18|TRBD1
TGTGCCAGCTCACCCGGGACAGGGGTTTCTAATAATTCACCCCTCCACTTT
CASSPGTGVSNNSPLHF
>TRBJ2-2|few|TRBV5-1|TRBD1
TGCGCCAGCAGCTTGCGGCAGGGGGCGAACGGGGAGCTGTTTTTT
CASSLRQGANGELFF
>TRBJ2-3|.|TRBV6-2/TRBV6-3|.
TGTGCCAGCAGTATTACTCCGGCGGGAGATACGCAGTATTTT
CASSITPAGDTQYF
>TRBJ2-3|.|TRBV6-1|TRBD2
TGTGCCAGCAGCCCCGGGACTAGCGGGGGGCCCCGCGGTGCGCAGTATTTT
CASSPGTSGGPRGAQYF
>TRBJ1-5|few|TRBV30|.
TGTGCCTGGAGTGGCACCAATCAGCCCCAGCATTTT
CAWSGTNQPQHF
>TRBJ2-7|.|TRBV29-1|TRBD2
TGCAGCGCATCCAGCGGGAGGGCCTCCTACGAGCAGTACTTC
CSASSGRASYEQYF
>TRBJ2-2|few|TRBV12-3/TRBV12-4|.
TGTGCCAGCAGTTTAGGGACCCTCAGGGAGGAGCTGTTTTTT
CASSLGTLREELFF
>TRBJ2-6|many|TRBV7-2|TRBD1
TGTGCCAGCAGCCCAGGGGGCGCTGGGGCCAACGTCCTGACTTTC
CASSPGGAGANVLTF
>TRBJ1-2|few|TRBV6-5|.
TGTGCCAGCAGTTTAGGATCTAAGGGGGGCAAAAGCTATGGCTACACCTTC
CASSLGSKGGKSYGYTF
>TRBJ2-1|.|TRBV7-2|.
TGTGCCAGCAGCTTAGTTCTGGTCAATGAGCAGTTCTTC
CASSLVLVNEQFF
>TRBJ1-1|few|TRBV6-6|.
TGTGCCAGCAGTTACCTTGAGGGGGGCAACACTGAAGCTTTCTTT
CASSYLEGGNTEAFF
>TRBJ1-2|.|TRBV5-4|.
TGTGCCAGCAGCTTATCCGGGATATACTATGGCTACACCTTC
CASSLSGIYYGYTF
>TRBJ2-1|few|TRBV7-9|TRBD1
TGTGCCAGCAGCTCGGGACAGGGGGCTGGTAATGAGCAGTTCTTC
CASSSGQGAGNEQFF
>TRBJ1-6|.|TRBV3-1|.
TGTGCCAGCAGCCAAGAAATAATGAATTCACCCCTCCACTTT
CASSQEIMNSPLHF
>TRBJ2-7|.|TRBV21-1|.
TGTGCCAGCAGTCAAAGGTTGGCACCTCAAGAGATCCAGTACTTC
CASSQRLAPQEIQYF
>TRBJ1-2|.|TRBV6-6|.
TGTGCCAGCACCACGAGGACCAACGGCGGCTACACCTTC
CASTTRTNGGYTF
>TRBJ1-2|many|TRBV12-3/TRBV12-4|TRBD1
TGTGCCAGCAGTCCCGGGACAGCCTATGGCTACACCTTC
CASSPGTAYGYTF
>TRBJ1-1|few|TRBV20-1|.
TGCAGTGCTAGAGTATTCGGACAGACTGAAGCTTTCTTT
CSARVFGQTEAFF
>TRBJ2-7|many|TRBV4-1|.
TGCGCCAGCAGCCAAGTGTTAGGGCCCAGCCACGAGCAGTACTTC
CASSQVLGPSHEQYF
>TRBJ1-2|few|TRBV20-1|.
TGCAGTGGTATGGAGGGGGTTCTTGGCGGCTACACCTTC
CSGMEGVLGGYTF
>TRBJ2-1|many|TRBV29-1|.
TGCAGCGTTGGGAGTCTAGACAATGAGCAGTTCTTC
CSVGSLDNEQFF
>TRBJ1-4|.|TRBV7-2|TRBD1
TGTGCCAGCAGCCCAGACAGGGGGGGGGAAAAACTGTTTTTT
CASSPDRGGEKLFF